The 12 T cell receptor beta chains reported below all come from one sample, sequenced in a study of blood T cell repertoires in COVID-19. The method was immunoSEQ multiplex PCR; TCRdb's version includes in-frame clones alone and lacks a portion of them. This sample has under 300,000 clones; approximately 91% occur once, and the top ten carry 1%. Sequencing was performed on PBMCs or T cells enriched from blood (not recorded which). The source of these receptors is a woman in her twenties or thirties who had recovered from COVID-19.

The chain joins TRBV5-1 to TRBJ1-1; TRBD1 matches at 9 bases. Germline V gene data show CDR1 as SGHRS and CDR2 as YFSETQ. The CDR3 has 15 residues. The trim removed 0 bases at V and 4 bases at J, leaving 4 bases unmatched. Here the CDR3 reads CASSLGRTGVTEAFF. The CDR3 bases are TGCGCCAGCAGCTTGGGGAGGACAGGGGTCACTGAAGCTTTCTTT.

The CDR3, as DNA: TGTGCCAGTAGTATAAAGTTGGACAGCACCTACGAGCAGTACTTC. Encoded protein: CASSIKLDSTYEQYF. This chain connects TRBV19 to TRBJ2-7; tentative D call: TRBD1 (6 bases). Trimming took off 2 bases at V and 2 bases at J, with 13 bases between the two ends. Per germline, CDR1 LNHDA and CDR2 SQIVND (reference sequence). The CDR3 consists of 15 residues.

V gene TRBV9 combines with J gene TRBJ2-7, with D unclear. From germline, CDR1 is SGDLS and CDR2 YYNGEE. V was cut by 2 bases and J by 0 bases, with 9 bases left in between. The CDR3 totals 14 residues. The CDR3 DNA reads as TGTGCCAGCAGCGTTCGGTATAGCTCCTACGAGCAGTACTTC. Its translation: CASSVRYSSYEQYF.

V and J are TRBV29-1 and TRBJ2-3; 14 nucleotides agree with TRBD2. CDR1 is SQVTM and CDR2 is ANQGSEA in the germline V gene. J lost 5 bases, V lost 6 bases, and 7 bases had no gene match. The CDR3 sequence is 15 residues long. The CDR3 nucleotides read TGCAGCGTATCGACTAGCGGGAGGGCCATAGATACGCAGTATTTT. This sequence encodes CSVSTSGRAIDTQYF.

The chain is built from TRBV30 and TRBJ1-6; 7 bases agree with TRBD1. V shed 0 bases, J shed 4 bases, and the junction held 9 bases outside the gene matches. The CDR3 loop spans 17 amino acids. Germline V gene sequence: CDR1 GTSNPN, CDR2 SVGIG (reference sequence). CDR3 nucleotides: TGTGCCTGGAGTGTACGATCCGGGACAGTTTATAATTCACCCCTCCACTTT. Encoded protein: CAWSVRSGTVYNSPLHF.

This chain uses TRBV4-2 with TRBJ2-5; D gene unclear. Between the trimmed V and J ends, which lost 4 bases and 2 bases, there was a span of 5 bases. Germline loops: CDR1 LGHNA, CDR2 YNFKEQ. CDR3 length: 12 residues. The CDR3: CASSLFQETQYF. The CDR3 coding sequence is TGTGCCAGCAGCCTATTTCAAGAGACCCAGTACTTC.

This clone was found once. This chain connects TRBV7-8 to TRBJ1-1; 7 nucleotides align to TRBD1. The CDR3 extends over 14 amino acids. CDR1 and CDR2 (germline): SGHVS, FQNEAQ. V lost 1 base and J lost 2; bases outside the gene matches: 1. The CDR3 coding sequence is TGTGCCAGCAGCTTAGACAGGGGCAACACTGAAGCTTTCTTT. Its protein is CASSLDRGNTEAFF.

The rearrangement links TRBV15 to TRBJ2-3, with a weak D call TRBD2 (5 bases). Germline CDR1 LNHNV, CDR2 YYDKDF (reference sequence). With 8 bases removed from V and 6 bases from J, the gap between germline ends came to 21 bases. CDR3 length: 15 amino acids. CDR3 DNA sequence: TGTGCCACCCAAGAGGAATCCAGGACGGGGGATACGCAGTATTTT. Amino acids: CATQEESRTGDTQYF.

The V and J genes are TRBV5-1 and TRBJ2-7; TRBD2 agrees at 11 bases. The CDR3 extends over 15 amino acids. V dropped 0 bases and J dropped 6; count of bases not matched to a gene: 5. Germline CDR1 and CDR2: SGHRS and YFSETQ. The DNA of the CDR3 is TGCGCCAGCAGCTTGGTTGTTAGCGGGGGGGCCGAGCAGTACTTC. Residues: CASSLVVSGGAEQYF.

This clone occurred once. The chain combines TRBV28 with TRBJ1-4; TRBD1 matches at 10 bases. Germline V gene sequence: CDR1 MDHEN, CDR2 SYDVKM. J was trimmed by 7 bases and V by 0 bases; bases with no gene match: 5. This CDR3 comprises 16 residues. CDR3 coding DNA: TGTGCCAGCAGTTTATGGACAGGGGGCTCAGTTGAAAAACTGTTTTTT. Its translation is CASSLWTGGSVEKLFF.

V is TRBV19 and J is TRBJ1-4; D call uncertain. This CDR3 has 12 amino acids. Trimming left V 1 base short and J 7 bases short, with 4 bases between. The V gene's germline CDR1 is LNHDA and CDR2 SQIVND (reference sequence). CDR3 region: CASSIVREKLFF. The CDR3 bases are TGTGCCAGTAGTATAGTCCGTGAAAAACTGTTTTTT. The complete variable domain, with remaining parts taken from reference TRBV19 and TRBJ1-4, reads DGGITQSPKYLFRKEGQNVTLSCEQNLNHDAMYWYRQDPGQGLRLIYYSQIVNDFQKGDIAEGYSVSREKKESFPLTVTSAQKNPTAFYLCASSIVREKLFFGSGTQLSVL.

This rearrangement joins TRBV19 to TRBJ1-5, with TRBD1 as a possible D gene (6 bases). Trimming stripped 0 bases from V and 0 bases from J, with 12 bases between. Per the germline V gene, CDR1 is LNHDA and CDR2 is SQIVND (reference sequence). The CDR3 sequence is 17 residues long. The CDR3 nucleotides are TGTGCCAGTAGTATAGACGGGGGGCCTTATAGCAATCAGCCCCAGCATTTT. Residues: CASSIDGGPYSNQPQHF. Combining the CDR3 with reference TRBV19 and TRBJ1-5 gives the whole variable domain DGGITQSPKYLFRKEGQNVTLSCEQNLNHDAMYWYRQDPGQGLRLIYYSQIVNDFQKGDIAEGYSVSREKKESFPLTVTSAQKNPTAFYLCASSIDGGPYSNQPQHFGDGTRLSIL.